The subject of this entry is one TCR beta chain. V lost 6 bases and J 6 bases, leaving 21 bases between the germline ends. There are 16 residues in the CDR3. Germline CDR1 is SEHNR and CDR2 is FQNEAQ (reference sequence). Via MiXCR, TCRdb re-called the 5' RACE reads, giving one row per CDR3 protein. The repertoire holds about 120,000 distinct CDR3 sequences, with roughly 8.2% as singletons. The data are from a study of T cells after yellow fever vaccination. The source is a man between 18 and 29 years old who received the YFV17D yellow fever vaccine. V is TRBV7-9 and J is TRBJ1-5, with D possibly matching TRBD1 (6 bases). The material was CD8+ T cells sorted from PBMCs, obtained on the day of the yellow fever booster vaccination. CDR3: CASSPATTGLGQPQHF. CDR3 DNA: TGTGCCAGCAGTCCAGCGACCACAGGGTTGGGTCAGCCCCAGCATTTT.